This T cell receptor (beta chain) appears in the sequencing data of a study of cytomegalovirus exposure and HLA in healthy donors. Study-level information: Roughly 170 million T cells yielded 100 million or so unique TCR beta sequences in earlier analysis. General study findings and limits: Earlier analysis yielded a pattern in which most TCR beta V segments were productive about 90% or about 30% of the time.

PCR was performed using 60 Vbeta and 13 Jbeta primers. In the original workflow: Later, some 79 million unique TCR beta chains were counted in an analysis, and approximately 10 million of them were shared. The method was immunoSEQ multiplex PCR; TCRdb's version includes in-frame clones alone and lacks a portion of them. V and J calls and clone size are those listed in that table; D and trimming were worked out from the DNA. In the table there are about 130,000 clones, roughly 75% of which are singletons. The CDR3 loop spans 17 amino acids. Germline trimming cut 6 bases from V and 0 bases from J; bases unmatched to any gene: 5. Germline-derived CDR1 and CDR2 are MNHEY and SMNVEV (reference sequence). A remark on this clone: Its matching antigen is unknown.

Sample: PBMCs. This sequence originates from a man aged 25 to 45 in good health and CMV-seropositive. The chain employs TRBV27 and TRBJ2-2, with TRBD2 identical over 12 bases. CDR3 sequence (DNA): TGTGCCAGCAGAGTACTAGCGGGAGGACCGAACACCGGGGAGCTGTTTTTT. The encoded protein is CASRVLAGGPNTGELFF.